Listed below are T cell receptor beta chains from one sample, sequenced in a study of cytomegalovirus exposure and HLA in healthy donors. The assay was immunoSEQ multiplex PCR, and TCRdb's table has in-frame clones only and misses some. In the table there are around 120,000 clones, around 88% of which are singletons. What was sequenced was PBMCs. Every receptor here comes from a man aged 18 to 29 in good health and CMV-seronegative. Each CDR3 is given with its conserved first and last residue. A D gene is named only where the DNA matches it firmly.

j_call: TRBJ2-7
d_call: TRBD1
v_call: TRBV13
cdr3_aa: CASSHLGTLGTGSSYEQYF
cdr3_nt: TGTGCCAGCAGCCACCTTGGGACCCTAGGGACAGGGAGCTCCTACGAGCAGTACTTC

j_call: TRBJ2-7
d_call: TRBD2
v_call: TRBV4-1
cdr3_aa: CASSATRLAGNYEQYF
cdr3_nt: TGCGCCAGCAGCGCTACACGGCTAGCGGGGAACTACGAGCAGTACTTC

j_call: TRBJ2-7
d_call: TRBD2
v_call: TRBV29-1
cdr3_aa: CSVEDGGSEQYF
cdr3_nt: TGCAGCGTTGAAGACGGCGGGAGCGAGCAGTACTTC

j_call: TRBJ2-5
d_call: TRBD1
v_call: TRBV6-5
cdr3_aa: CASRLGTGDQETQYF
cdr3_nt: TGTGCCAGCAGGCTAGGGACAGGGGATCAAGAGACCCAGTACTTC

j_call: TRBJ1-1
d_call: NA
v_call: TRBV7-9
cdr3_aa: CAAQVQIDTEAFF
cdr3_nt: TGTGCCGCCCAGGTGCAGATAGACACTGAAGCTTTCTTT

j_call: TRBJ1-2
d_call: NA
v_call: TRBV29-1
cdr3_aa: CSAKAGATNYGYTF
cdr3_nt: TGCAGCGCTAAGGCGGGGGCGACCAACTATGGCTACACCTTC

j_call: TRBJ2-7
d_call: NA
v_call: TRBV18
cdr3_aa: CASSPPSGAPEQYF
cdr3_nt: TGTGCCAGCTCACCACCCTCAGGGGCTCCCGAGCAGTACTTC

j_call: TRBJ2-4
d_call: NA
v_call: TRBV9
cdr3_aa: CASSPWSGVGDIQYF
cdr3_nt: TGTGCCAGCAGCCCGTGGTCCGGGGTTGGTGACATTCAGTACTTC

j_call: TRBJ2-5
d_call: TRBD2
v_call: TRBV2
cdr3_aa: CASNAGGGAKTQYF
cdr3_nt: TGTGCCAGCAACGCGGGCGGGGGGGCAAAGACCCAGTACTTC

j_call: TRBJ2-5
d_call: TRBD2
v_call: TRBV5-1
cdr3_aa: CASSSSGGQETQYF
cdr3_nt: TGCGCCAGCAGCTCTAGCGGGGGCCAAGAGACCCAGTACTTC